This is a list of T cell receptor beta chains from one sample in a study of blood T cell repertoires in COVID-19. Profiled with immunoSEQ multiplex PCR; TCRdb holds only in-frame clones, not every one. This sample carries about 320,000 clones, approximately 91% of them seen once, and the ten largest clones take approximately 4.1%. Input material: PBMCs or T cells enriched from blood (not recorded which). The source of these receptors is a woman aged 25-40 years who had been exposed to COVID-19. Each CDR3 is given with its conserved first and last residue. Fields, in order: clone size, V gene, J gene, D gene, CDR3 DNA, CDR3 protein. The D gene is left open where the match is weak. Some rows have no size entry. The others give once, few or many, or a class for an expanded clone.

size: -
V: TRBV4-3
J: TRBJ1-1
D: -
DNA: TGCGCCAGCAGCCAAGATCCGGGGGTTATTAAGAACACTGAAGCTTTCTTT
CDR3: CASSQDPGVIKNTEAFF

size: -
V: TRBV7-3
J: TRBJ2-5
D: -
DNA: TGTGCCAGCAGCCCATATAGGACAGCCCAAGAGACCCAGTACTTC
CDR3: CASSPYRTAQETQYF

size: -
V: TRBV5-3
J: TRBJ1-5
D: TRBD1
DNA: TGTGCCAGAAGCTTCCGACAGGGTGGTCAGCCCCAGCATTTT
CDR3: CARSFRQGGQPQHF

size: -
V: TRBV18
J: TRBJ2-3
D: -
DNA: TGTGCCAGCTCACCAGGGAGGACCGCACGCACAGATACGCAGTATTTT
CDR3: CASSPGRTARTDTQYF

size: -
V: TRBV6-6
J: TRBJ1-4
D: -
DNA: TGTGCCAGCAGGGAGGAAAAACTGTTTTTT
CDR3: CASREEKLFF

size: -
V: TRBV7-9
J: TRBJ1-3
D: -
DNA: TGTGCCAGCAGCTTAGGGACAGCCGGAAACACCATATATTTT
CDR3: CASSLGTAGNTIYF

size: -
V: TRBV11-1
J: TRBJ1-4
D: TRBD1
DNA: TGTGCCAGCAGCTTATCGGTCCGGGACAGGGGTGAAAAACTGTTTTTT
CDR3: CASSLSVRDRGEKLFF

size: few
V: TRBV15
J: TRBJ1-4
D: -
DNA: TGTGCCACCAGCAGAGGCCATGAAGGGGGTAATGAAAAACTGTTTTTT
CDR3: CATSRGHEGGNEKLFF

size: -
V: TRBV7-2
J: TRBJ2-5
D: TRBD1
DNA: TGTGCCAGCAGCCAGAGACAGGGGGGGCAAGAGACCCAGTACTTC
CDR3: CASSQRQGGQETQYF

size: -
V: TRBV5-1
J: TRBJ2-3
D: TRBD1
DNA: TGCGCCAGCAGCTTGGTTCGACAGGGGGCCACAGATACGCAGTATTTT
CDR3: CASSLVRQGATDTQYF

size: -
V: TRBV7-9
J: TRBJ2-1
D: -
DNA: TGTGCCAGCAGCCCTCCTTTTCGGCGAGGGCCCTACAATGAGCAGTTCTTC
CDR3: CASSPPFRRGPYNEQFF

size: -
V: TRBV4-1
J: TRBJ2-1
D: -
DNA: TGCGCCAGCAGCCAAGGCTTCCGGGACTCCTCCTACAATGAGCAGTTCTTC
CDR3: CASSQGFRDSSYNEQFF

size: -
V: TRBV13
J: TRBJ1-2
D: -
DNA: TGTGCCAGCAGCTTAGCCGGCGGGCTACACTACACCTTC
CDR3: CASSLAGGLHYTF

size: -
V: TRBV4-2
J: TRBJ1-4
D: -
DNA: TGTGCCAGCAGCCCGTTTTTAGGGACTTCTAATGAAAAACTGTTTTTT
CDR3: CASSPFLGTSNEKLFF

size: -
V: TRBV21-1
J: TRBJ2-5
D: -
DNA: TGTGCCAGCAGCAAAGAGGTGTGCGGGAGAGAGACCCAGTACTTC
CDR3: CASSKEVCGRETQYF

size: -
V: TRBV7-9
J: TRBJ1-5
D: -
DNA: TGTGCCAGCAGCTTAGTGGAGAATCAGCCCCAGCATTTT
CDR3: CASSLVENQPQHF